Sequencing of this TCR beta chain was carried out in a study of radiotherapy plus CTLA-4 blockade in lung cancer. Study background: Objective responses were recorded in around a sixth of patients, with disease control recorded in approximately 32%.

Assay: immunoSEQ multiplex PCR; the TCRdb copy retains only in-frame clones and omits some. The sample comprises tens of thousands of clones, 70% to 80% of which are singletons, and 8.3% rests with the top ten. The CDR3 sequence is 14 residues long. This clone was recorded once. Its target is unknown. Overall study findings and caveats: Expansion of tumor-derived TCR clones was observed in blood after radiotherapy plus ipilimumab. Alongside interferon-beta, early blood T cell clone dynamics were reportedly the best predictor of response.

The V and J genes are TRBV5-2 and TRBJ2-4; the DNA was not compared with TRBD1, the D call given in the table. TRBV5-2 is a pseudogene locus. The sequence came from a human donor with non-small cell lung cancer who had stable disease on radiotherapy plus ipilimumab. Specimen: peripheral blood, collected from a patient treated with radiotherapy plus ipilimumab. The CDR3 reads CASSPGTEKNIQYF. The CDR3 DNA is TGTGCCAGCAGCCCCGGGACAGAAAAAAACATTCAGTACTTC.